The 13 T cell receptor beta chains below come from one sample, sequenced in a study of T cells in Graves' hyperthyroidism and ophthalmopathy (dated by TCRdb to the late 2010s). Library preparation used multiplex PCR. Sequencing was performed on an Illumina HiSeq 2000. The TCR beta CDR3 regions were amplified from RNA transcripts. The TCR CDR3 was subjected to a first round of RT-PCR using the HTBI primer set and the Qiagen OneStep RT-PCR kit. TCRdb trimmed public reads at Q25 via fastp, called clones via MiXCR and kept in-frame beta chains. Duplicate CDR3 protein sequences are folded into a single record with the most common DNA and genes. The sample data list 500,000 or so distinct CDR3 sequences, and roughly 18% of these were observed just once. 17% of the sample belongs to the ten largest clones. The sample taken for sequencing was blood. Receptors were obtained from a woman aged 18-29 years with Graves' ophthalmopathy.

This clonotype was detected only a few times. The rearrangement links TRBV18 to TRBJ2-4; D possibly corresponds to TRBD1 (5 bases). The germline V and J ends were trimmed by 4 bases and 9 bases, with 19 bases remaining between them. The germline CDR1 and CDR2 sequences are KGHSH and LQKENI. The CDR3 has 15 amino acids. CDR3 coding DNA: TGTGCCAGCTCACAAAAAGATCAAGGGGTGAGCATTCAGTACTTC. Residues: CASSQKDQGVSIQYF.

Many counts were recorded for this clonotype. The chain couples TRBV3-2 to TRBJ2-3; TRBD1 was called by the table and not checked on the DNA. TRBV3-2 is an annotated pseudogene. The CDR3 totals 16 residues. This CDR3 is CASTRKQGCDTDTQYF. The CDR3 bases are TGTGCCAGCACTCGAAAACAGGGATGTGACACAGATACGCAGTATTTT.

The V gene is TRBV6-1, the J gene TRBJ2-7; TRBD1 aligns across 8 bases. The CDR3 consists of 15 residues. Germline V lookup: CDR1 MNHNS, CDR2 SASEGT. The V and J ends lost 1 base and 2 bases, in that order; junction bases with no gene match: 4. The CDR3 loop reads CASSEGTGSPYEQYF. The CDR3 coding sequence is TGTGCCAGCAGTGAAGGGACAGGGAGCCCCTACGAGCAGTACTTC.

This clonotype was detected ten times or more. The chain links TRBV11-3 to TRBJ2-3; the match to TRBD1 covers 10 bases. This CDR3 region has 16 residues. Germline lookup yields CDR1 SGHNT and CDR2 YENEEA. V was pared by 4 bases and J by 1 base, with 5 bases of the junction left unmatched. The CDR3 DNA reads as TGTGCCAGCAGCTCCTCCGGGACAGGGGGCACAGATACGCAGTATTTT. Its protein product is CASSSSGTGGTDTQYF.

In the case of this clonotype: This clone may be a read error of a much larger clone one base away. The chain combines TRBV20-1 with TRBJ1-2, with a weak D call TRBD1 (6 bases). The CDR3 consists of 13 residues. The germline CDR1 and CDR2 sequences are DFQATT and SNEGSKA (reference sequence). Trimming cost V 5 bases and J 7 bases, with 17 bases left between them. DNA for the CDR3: TGCAGTGCTGGACAAGGGGGGATAGGTGGCTACACCTTC. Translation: CSAGQGGIGGYTF.

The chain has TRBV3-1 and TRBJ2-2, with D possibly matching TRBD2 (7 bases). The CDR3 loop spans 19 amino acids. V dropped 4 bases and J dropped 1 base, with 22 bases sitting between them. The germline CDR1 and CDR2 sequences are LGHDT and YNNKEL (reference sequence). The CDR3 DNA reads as TGTGCCAGCAGCCTCCCGGCGTGGGGGGGGGCCAAGAACACCGGGGAGCTGTTTTTT. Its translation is CASSLPAWGGAKNTGELFF.

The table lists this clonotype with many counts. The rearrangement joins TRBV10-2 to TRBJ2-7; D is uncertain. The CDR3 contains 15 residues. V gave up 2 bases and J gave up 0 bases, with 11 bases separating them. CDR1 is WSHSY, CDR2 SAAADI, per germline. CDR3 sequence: CASSEDSSSSYEQYF. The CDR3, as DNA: TGCGCCAGCAGTGAGGATTCGTCCAGCTCCTACGAGCAGTACTTC.

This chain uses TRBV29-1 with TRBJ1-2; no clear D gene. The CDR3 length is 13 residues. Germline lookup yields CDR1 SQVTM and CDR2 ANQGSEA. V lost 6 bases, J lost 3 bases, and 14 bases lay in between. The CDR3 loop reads CSVHDITDYGYTF. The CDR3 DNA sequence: TGCAGCGTACACGACATAACGGACTATGGCTACACCTTC. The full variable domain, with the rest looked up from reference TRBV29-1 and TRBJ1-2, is SAVISQKPSRDICQRGTSLTIQCQVDSQVTMMFWYRQQPGQSLTLIATANQGSEATYESGFVIDKFPISRPNLTFSTLTVSNMSPEDSSIYLCSVHDITDYGYTFGSGTRLTVV.

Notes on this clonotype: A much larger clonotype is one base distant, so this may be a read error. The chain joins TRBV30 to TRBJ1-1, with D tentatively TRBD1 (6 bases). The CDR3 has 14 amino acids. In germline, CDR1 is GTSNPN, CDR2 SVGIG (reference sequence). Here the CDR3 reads CAWRAFRGGTKAFF. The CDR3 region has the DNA TGTGCCTGGAGAGCATTTCGGGGGGGCACTAAAGCTTTCTTT.

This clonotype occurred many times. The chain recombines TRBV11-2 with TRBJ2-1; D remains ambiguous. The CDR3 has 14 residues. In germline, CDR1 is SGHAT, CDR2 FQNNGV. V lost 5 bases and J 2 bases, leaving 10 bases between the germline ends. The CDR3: CASSTPETYNEQFF. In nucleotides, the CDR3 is TGTGCCAGCAGCACCCCAGAGACCTACAATGAGCAGTTCTTC.

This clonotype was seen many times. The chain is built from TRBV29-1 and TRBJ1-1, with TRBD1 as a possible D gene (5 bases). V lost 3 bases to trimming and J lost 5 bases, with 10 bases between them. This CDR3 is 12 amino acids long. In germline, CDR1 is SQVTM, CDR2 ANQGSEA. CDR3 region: CSVEGQGTEAFF. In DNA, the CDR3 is TGCAGCGTTGAGGGCCAGGGAACTGAAGCTTTCTTT.

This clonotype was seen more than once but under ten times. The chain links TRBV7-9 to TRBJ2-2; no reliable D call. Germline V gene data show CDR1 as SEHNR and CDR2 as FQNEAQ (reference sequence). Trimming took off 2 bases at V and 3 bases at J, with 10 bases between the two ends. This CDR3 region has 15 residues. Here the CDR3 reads CASSLSVIDTGELFF. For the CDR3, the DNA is TGTGCCAGCAGCTTATCTGTCATCGACACCGGGGAGCTGTTTTTT.

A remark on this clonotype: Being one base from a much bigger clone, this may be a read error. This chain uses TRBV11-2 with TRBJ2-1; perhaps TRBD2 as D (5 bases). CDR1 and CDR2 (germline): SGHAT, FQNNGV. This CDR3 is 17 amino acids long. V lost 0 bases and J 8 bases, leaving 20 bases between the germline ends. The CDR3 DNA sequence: TGTGCCAGCAGCTTAGAAGAAGAGGGATGGTCCGGGGATGAGCAGTTCTTC. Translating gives CASSLEEEGWSGDEQFF.